The rows below give T cell receptor beta chains drawn from one sample of a study of shared clonotypes between healthy human individuals. The repertoire was sequenced with immunoSEQ multiplex PCR; TCRdb's copy has only in-frame clones and lacks some. The sample has hundreds of thousands of clones, roughly 95% seen once. The specimen sequenced was naive CD4+ T cells sorted from blood. These receptors were taken from a woman between 25 and 40 years old in good health. CDR3s include the opening cysteine and the closing phenylalanine or tryptophan. D genes are given only for firm matches.

>TRBJ2-3|TRBV28|NA
CASSTGTRPDTQYF
>TRBJ2-1|TRBV28|TRBD2
CASRPGTNYNEQFF
>TRBJ1-1|TRBV28|NA
CASLPPGGSGITEAFF
>TRBJ2-7|TRBV7-7|TRBD2
CASSLAGLAGEQYF
>TRBJ2-2|TRBV28|NA
CASSSPRGEHLLKLFF
>TRBJ1-4|TRBV27|NA
CASSEPGEKLFF
>TRBJ2-1|TRBV18|TRBD1
CASSPGTGNTEQFF
>TRBJ2-1|TRBV5-1|TRBD1
CASSLGSSGTGLNEQFF
>TRBJ2-3|TRBV28|NA
CASSRSDTDTQYF
>TRBJ1-2|TRBV6-5|TRBD1
CASSSQGARSGYGYTF
>TRBJ2-7|TRBV13|TRBD1
CASSSTGTGDEQYF
>TRBJ1-4|TRBV4-1|NA
CASSPTRRGAANEKLFF
>TRBJ2-2|TRBV4-1|NA
CASSQDLRDNKRWELFF
>TRBJ1-5|TRBV28|NA
CASSHLQPQHF
>TRBJ2-5|TRBV5-1|TRBD2
CASSLAKKGLFLETQYF
>TRBJ2-5|TRBV28|NA
CASSSPPILQETQYF
>TRBJ1-1|TRBV4-1|TRBD1
CASSTRQGFTEAFF